This T cell receptor (beta chain) was profiled in a study of shared clonotypes between healthy human individuals. Across the whole study: Each donor's CD4 naive and CD4 memory cells filled three plates apiece, CD8 naive two, and CD8 memory one.

The data were produced by immunoSEQ multiplex PCR, yet TCRdb's version contains in-frame clones alone and is incomplete. The table has about 1.5 million clones, approximately 97% seen once. Germline V CDR1 and CDR2: SGHDN, FVKESK. The V and J ends lost 1 base and 2 bases respectively, with 17 bases between them. The CDR3 sequence is 17 residues long. The study drew all its donors from Caucasian adults living in Nashville, Tennessee. The investigators split CD4+ cells into a CD45RA+ naive subset and a CD45RA-negative memory subset. Details on this clone: Its antigen is not known.

Study conclusions and caveats: What rarefaction showed was incomplete sorted-subset sequencing despite large depth.

The TCR comes from a man aged 25 to 45 in good health. The sequenced material came from naive CD4+ T cells sorted from blood. Indicated subset: CD45RA+ positively selected. This chain uses TRBV14 with TRBJ1-2, with D possibly matching TRBD1 (5 bases). CDR3 in DNA: TGTGCCAGCAGCCAAGTCGGGTCGTGGGACGTCAACTATGGCTACACCTTC. Translation gives CASSQVGSWDVNYGYTF.